A selection of T cell receptor beta chains follows, all from one sample in a study of identical twins. TCRdb reprocessed the 5' RACE reads with MiXCR, giving one entry per CDR3 protein. Seen here are 200,000 or so distinct CDR3 sequences, 15% observed once, and the top ten hold 40%. This sample was shared with a second study, whose subject was T cells expressing NK-cell markers.

Input material: CD8+ T cells sorted from blood. These receptors originate from a woman aged 18-29 years in good health. CDR3s include the opening cysteine and the closing phenylalanine or tryptophan. A D gene is named only where the DNA matches it firmly. Size values are once, few and many counts, or a class for expanded clones, and some rows have none.

NA	TRBV10-3	14	TRBJ2-6	few	CAISDNSGANVLTF	TGTGCCATCAGTGATAACTCTGGGGCCAACGTCCTGACTTTC
NA	TRBV10-3	13	TRBJ2-5	few	CAISESFQETQYF	TGTGCCATCAGTGAGTCGTTTCAAGAGACCCAGTACTTC
TRBD1	TRBV19	15	TRBJ2-2	NA	CASSAGQGRTGELFF	TGTGCCAGTAGTGCCGGACAGGGTAGGACCGGGGAGCTGTTTTTT
NA	TRBV7-9	12	TRBJ1-1	NA	CASSLGASEAFF	TGTGCCAGCAGCTTAGGCGCCAGCGAAGCTTTCTTT
TRBD2	TRBV7-2	15	TRBJ2-3	NA	CASGRTGGYTDTQYF	TGTGCCAGCGGAAGAACGGGAGGATACACAGATACGCAGTATTTT
TRBD2	TRBV5-8	17	TRBJ2-1	NA	CASSSFWGGGAGGEQFF	TGTGCCAGCAGCTCGTTTTGGGGCGGGGGGGCTGGCGGTGAGCAGTTCTTC
NA	TRBV6-1	15	TRBJ2-5	NA	CASSRWEATVETQYF	TGTGCCAGCAGCCGATGGGAGGCAACCGTGGAGACCCAGTACTTC
NA	TRBV29-1	13	TRBJ2-3	NA	CSVEGRSTDTQYF	TGCAGCGTTGAAGGCAGGAGCACAGATACGCAGTATTTT
NA	TRBV3-1	14	TRBJ1-2	few	CASSQEGTAYGYTF	TGTGCCAGCAGCCAAGAAGGCACAGCTTATGGCTACACCTTC
NA	TRBV30	11	TRBJ2-2	few	CACPATGELFF	TGTGCCTGCCCTGCCACCGGGGAGCTGTTTTTT
TRBD2	TRBV20-1	15	TRBJ2-2	many	CSAREAGEDTGELFF	TGCAGTGCTAGAGAGGCGGGAGAAGACACCGGGGAGCTGTTTTTT
NA	TRBV7-9	13	TRBJ2-7	NA	CASTETEIYEQYF	TGTGCCAGCACGGAAACAGAGATCTACGAGCAGTACTTC
NA	TRBV20-1	16	TRBJ1-4	NA	CSARGSNSATNEKLFF	TGCAGTGCTAGAGGTTCAAACAGTGCAACTAATGAAAAACTGTTTTTT
NA	TRBV9	14	TRBJ1-1	few	CASSPGALNTEAFF	TGTGCCAGCAGCCCGGGGGCCTTAAACACTGAAGCTTTCTTT
TRBD2	TRBV7-9	16	TRBJ2-5	few	CASSLNPAGEQETQYF	TGTGCCAGCAGCTTAAATCCGGCGGGGGAGCAAGAGACCCAGTACTTC
NA	TRBV29-1	14	TRBJ1-4	NA	CSVRGGTGNEKLFF	TGCAGCGTCCGAGGGGGGACCGGTAATGAAAAACTGTTTTTT
NA	TRBV7-9	12	TRBJ1-1	NA	CASNGWDTEAFF	TGTGCCAGCAACGGTTGGGACACTGAAGCTTTCTTT
NA	TRBV12-3/TRBV12-4	12	TRBJ2-7	NA	CASSFTVHEQYF	TGTGCCAGCAGTTTTACAGTCCACGAGCAGTACTTC
TRBD1	TRBV29-1	14	TRBJ1-2	NA	CSVVPGQGESGYTF	TGCAGCGTTGTCCCTGGACAGGGCGAATCTGGCTACACCTTC
NA	TRBV9	13	TRBJ2-7	few	CASSVVAGAEQYF	TGTGCCAGCAGCGTAGTAGCTGGGGCCGAGCAGTACTTC
TRBD2	TRBV10-3	14	TRBJ2-7	NA	CAIIWEGLTYEQYF	TGTGCCATCATTTGGGAGGGGCTCACCTACGAGCAGTACTTC
TRBD2	TRBV7-8	16	TRBJ2-1	few	CASSLGSSGSSHEQFF	TGTGCCAGCAGCTTAGGGTCTAGCGGGAGCTCCCATGAGCAGTTCTTC
NA	TRBV21-1	15	TRBJ2-7	many	CASSKARTGDYEQYF	TGTGCCAGCAGCAAAGCGAGGACAGGGGACTACGAGCAGTACTTC
TRBD1	TRBV28	16	TRBJ2-1	NA	CASSADRDRWGDEQFF	TGTGCCAGCAGTGCAGACCGGGACAGGTGGGGCGATGAGCAGTTCTTC
NA	TRBV29-1	11	TRBJ1-1	NA	CSVEGSTEAFF	TGCAGCGTTGAAGGGAGCACTGAAGCTTTCTTT
TRBD2	TRBV3-1	16	TRBJ2-3	few	CASSQALAGTTDTQYF	TGTGCCAGCAGCCAAGCGCTAGCGGGGACCACAGATACGCAGTATTTT
TRBD2	TRBV6-2/TRBV6-3	17	TRBJ2-2	NA	CASSYKLAGVGTGELFF	TGTGCCAGCAGTTATAAACTAGCGGGAGTTGGCACCGGGGAGCTGTTTTTT
NA	TRBV20-1	11	TRBJ1-2	NA	CSAKDGARYTF	TGCAGTGCCAAAGACGGGGCTCGCTACACCTTC
NA	TRBV12-3/TRBV12-4	16	TRBJ2-1	few	CASSFGRGSSYNEQFF	TGTGCCAGCAGTTTTGGGCGGGGTAGCTCCTACAATGAGCAGTTCTTC
TRBD1	TRBV4-1	18	TRBJ1-1	NA	CASSPGQGVPPYSSEAFF	TGCGCCAGCAGCCCCGGACAGGGGGTGCCCCCGTATTCCTCTGAAGCTTTCTTT
TRBD2	TRBV29-1	12	TRBJ2-1	few	CSALAGVNEQFF	TGCAGCGCCTTAGCGGGAGTCAATGAGCAGTTCTTC
NA	TRBV11-3	14	TRBJ2-7	NA	CASSSRDGTYEQYF	TGTGCCAGCAGCTCCCGGGACGGAACCTACGAGCAGTACTTC
NA	TRBV12-3/TRBV12-4	14	TRBJ1-1	NA	CASSSTTGSGEAFF	TGTGCCAGCAGTTCCACCACAGGGTCCGGTGAAGCTTTCTTT
NA	TRBV6-6	11	TRBJ2-1	few	CASSYLDEQFF	TGTGCCAGCAGTTACCTCGATGAGCAGTTCTTC
NA	TRBV20-1	17	TRBJ2-1	NA	CSANSGADSESYNEQFF	TGCAGTGCTAATTCGGGTGCGGACAGTGAATCCTACAATGAGCAGTTCTTC
NA	TRBV7-9	13	TRBJ1-2	NA	CASSGRQIYGYTF	TGTGCCAGCAGCGGGAGACAGATCTATGGCTACACCTTC
TRBD1	TRBV4-1	14	TRBJ2-1	many	CASSRGQGDNEQFF	TGCGCCAGCAGCCGTGGACAGGGAGACAATGAGCAGTTCTTC
NA	TRBV11-3	14	TRBJ2-7	NA	CASSLRDGSYEQYF	TGTGCCAGCAGCTTAAGGGACGGGTCCTACGAGCAGTACTTC
NA	TRBV27	21	TRBJ2-2	many	CASTFNTRTPPGWMNTGELFF	TGTGCCAGCACCTTTAATACGCGGACACCACCCGGCTGGATGAACACCGGGGAGCTGTTTTTT
NA	TRBV7-8	15	TRBJ2-5	many	CASSLGAAYQETQYF	TGTGCCAGCAGCTTAGGGGCAGCATACCAAGAGACCCAGTACTTC
NA	TRBV20-1	14	TRBJ1-4	NA	CSAPYAGTDEKLFF	TGCAGTGCTCCCTACGCAGGGACGGATGAAAAACTGTTTTTT
TRBD2	TRBV20-1	19	TRBJ2-1	few	CSARDRPSGSWFPHNEQFF	TGCAGTGCTAGAGATCGGCCTAGCGGGAGTTGGTTTCCCCACAATGAGCAGTTCTTC
NA	TRBV11-3	16	TRBJ2-1	few	CASSLALGDLGNEQFF	TGTGCCAGCAGCTTAGCCCTCGGAGACCTTGGCAATGAGCAGTTCTTC
NA	TRBV21-1	16	TRBJ2-7	NA	CASSKEPLSGAGEQYF	TGTGCCAGCAGCAAAGAGCCTCTATCGGGGGCGGGCGAGCAGTACTTC